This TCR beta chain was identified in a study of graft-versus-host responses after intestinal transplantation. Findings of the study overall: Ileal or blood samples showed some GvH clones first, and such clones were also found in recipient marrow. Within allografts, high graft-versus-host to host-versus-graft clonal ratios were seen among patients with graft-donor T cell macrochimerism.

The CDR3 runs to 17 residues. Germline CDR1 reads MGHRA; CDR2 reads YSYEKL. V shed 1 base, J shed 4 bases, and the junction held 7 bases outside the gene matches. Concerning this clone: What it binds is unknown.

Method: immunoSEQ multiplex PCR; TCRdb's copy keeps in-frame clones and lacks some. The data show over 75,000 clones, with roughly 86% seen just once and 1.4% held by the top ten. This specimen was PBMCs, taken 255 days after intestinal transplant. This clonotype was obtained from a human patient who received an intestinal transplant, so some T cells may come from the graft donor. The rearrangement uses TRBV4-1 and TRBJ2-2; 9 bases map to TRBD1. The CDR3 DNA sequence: TGCGCCAGCAGCCAAGCCCCACAGGGGGCGGGCACCGGGGAGCTGTTTTTT. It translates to CASSQAPQGAGTGELFF.